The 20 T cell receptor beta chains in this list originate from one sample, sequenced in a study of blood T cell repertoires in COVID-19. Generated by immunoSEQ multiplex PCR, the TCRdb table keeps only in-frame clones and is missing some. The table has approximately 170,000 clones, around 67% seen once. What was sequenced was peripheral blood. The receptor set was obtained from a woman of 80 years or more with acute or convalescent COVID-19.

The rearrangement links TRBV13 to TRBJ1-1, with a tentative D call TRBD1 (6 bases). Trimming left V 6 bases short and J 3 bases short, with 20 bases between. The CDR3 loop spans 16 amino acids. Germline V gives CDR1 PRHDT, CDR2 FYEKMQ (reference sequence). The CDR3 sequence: CASSPPGQRGDTEAFF. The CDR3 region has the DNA TGTGCCAGCAGTCCTCCGGGACAACGGGGCGACACTGAAGCTTTCTTT. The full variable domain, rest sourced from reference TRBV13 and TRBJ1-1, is AAGVIQSPRHLIKEKRETATLKCYPIPRHDTVYWYQQGPGQDPQFLISFYEKMQSDKGSIPDRFSAQQFSDYHSELNMSSLELGDSALYFCASSPPGQRGDTEAFFGQGTRLTVV.

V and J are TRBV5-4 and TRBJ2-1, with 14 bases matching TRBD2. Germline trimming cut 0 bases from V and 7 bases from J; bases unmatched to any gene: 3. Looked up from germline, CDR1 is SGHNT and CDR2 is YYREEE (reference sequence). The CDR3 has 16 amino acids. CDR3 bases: TGTGCCAGCAGCTTGGCCGGGACTAGCGGGAGAAATGAGCAGTTCTTC. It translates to CASSLAGTSGRNEQFF.

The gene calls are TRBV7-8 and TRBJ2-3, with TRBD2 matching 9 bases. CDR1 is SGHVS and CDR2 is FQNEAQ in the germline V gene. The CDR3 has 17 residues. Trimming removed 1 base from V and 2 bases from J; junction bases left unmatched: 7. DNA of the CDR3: TGTGCCAGCAGCTTAGAGGCCACTAGCGGGTCCACAGATACGCAGTATTTT. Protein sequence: CASSLEATSGSTDTQYF.

Here the CDR3 DNA reads TGTGCCAGCAGTTTGACAGTCTACGAGCAGTACTTC. Translated, it gives CASSLTVYEQYF. The chain employs TRBV28 and TRBJ2-7, with a tentative D call TRBD1 (5 bases). The germline CDR1 and CDR2 sequences are MDHEN and SYDVKM. The CDR3 covers 12 residues. V lost 3 bases to trimming and J lost 3 bases, with 6 bases between them. Using reference TRBV28 and TRBJ2-7 for the parts outside the CDR3, the full variable domain is DVKVTQSSRYLVKRTGEKVFLECVQDMDHENMFWYRQDPGLGLRLIYFSYDVKMKEKGDIPEGYSVSREKKERFSLILESASTNQTSMYLCASSLTVYEQYFGPGTRLTVT.

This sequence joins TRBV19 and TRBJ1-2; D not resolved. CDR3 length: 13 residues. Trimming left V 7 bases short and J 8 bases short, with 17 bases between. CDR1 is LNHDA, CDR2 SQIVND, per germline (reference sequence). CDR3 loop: CASMTTLTGGYTF. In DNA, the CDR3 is TGTGCCAGTATGACAACCCTCACGGGAGGCTACACCTTC.

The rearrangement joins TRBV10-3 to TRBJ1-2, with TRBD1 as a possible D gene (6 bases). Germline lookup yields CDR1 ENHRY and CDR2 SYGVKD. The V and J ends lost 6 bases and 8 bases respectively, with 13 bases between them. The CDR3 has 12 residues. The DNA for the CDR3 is TGTGCCATCAGGGAACAGGGTGAGGGCTACACCTTC. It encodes CAIREQGEGYTF.

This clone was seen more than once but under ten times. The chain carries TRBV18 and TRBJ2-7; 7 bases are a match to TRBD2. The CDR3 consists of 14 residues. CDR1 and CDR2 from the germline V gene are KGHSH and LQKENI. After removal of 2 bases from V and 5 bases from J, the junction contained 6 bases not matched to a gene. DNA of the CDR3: TGTGCCAGCTCACCAAGACTAGCTCGGGACGAGCAGTACTTC. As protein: CASSPRLARDEQYF.

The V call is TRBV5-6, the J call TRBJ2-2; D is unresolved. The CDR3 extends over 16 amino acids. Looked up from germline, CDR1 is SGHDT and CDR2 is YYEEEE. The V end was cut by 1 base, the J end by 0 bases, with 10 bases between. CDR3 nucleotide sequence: TGTGCCAGCAGCTTGTGGGCACACGCGAACACCGGGGAGCTGTTTTTT. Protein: CASSLWAHANTGELFF. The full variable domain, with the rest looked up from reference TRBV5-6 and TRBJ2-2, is DAGVTQSPTHLIKTRGQQVTLRCSPKSGHDTVSWYQQALGQGPQFIFQYYEEEERQRGNFPDRFSGHQFPNYSSELNVNALLLGDSALYLCASSLWAHANTGELFFGEGSRLTVL.

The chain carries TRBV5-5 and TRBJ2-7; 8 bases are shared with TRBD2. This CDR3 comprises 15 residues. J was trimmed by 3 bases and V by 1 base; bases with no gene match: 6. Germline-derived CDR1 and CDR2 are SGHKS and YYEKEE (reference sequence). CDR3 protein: CASSLRTSLDYEQYF. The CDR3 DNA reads TGTGCCAGCAGCTTGAGGACTAGCCTAGACTACGAGCAGTACTTC.

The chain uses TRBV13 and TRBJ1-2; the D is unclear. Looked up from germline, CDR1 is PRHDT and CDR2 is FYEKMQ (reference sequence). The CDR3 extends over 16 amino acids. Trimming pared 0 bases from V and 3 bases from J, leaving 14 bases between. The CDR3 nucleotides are TGTGCCAGCAGCTTAGGTTTTCGTGGGCGGGACTATGGCTACACCTTC. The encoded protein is CASSLGFRGRDYGYTF.

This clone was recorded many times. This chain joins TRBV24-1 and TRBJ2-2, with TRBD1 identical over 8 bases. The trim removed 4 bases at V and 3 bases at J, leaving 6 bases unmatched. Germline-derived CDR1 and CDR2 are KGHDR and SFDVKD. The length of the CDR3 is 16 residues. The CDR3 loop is CATSETTGAYTGELFF. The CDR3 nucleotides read TGTGCCACCAGTGAAACGACAGGGGCCTACACCGGGGAGCTGTTTTTT.

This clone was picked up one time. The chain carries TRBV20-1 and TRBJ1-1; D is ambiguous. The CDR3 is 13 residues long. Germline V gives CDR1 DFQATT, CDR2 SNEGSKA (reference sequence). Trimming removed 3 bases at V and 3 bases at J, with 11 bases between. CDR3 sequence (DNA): TGCAGTGCTAGTACGAGGCGGGACACTGAAGCTTTCTTT. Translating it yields CSASTRRDTEAFF.

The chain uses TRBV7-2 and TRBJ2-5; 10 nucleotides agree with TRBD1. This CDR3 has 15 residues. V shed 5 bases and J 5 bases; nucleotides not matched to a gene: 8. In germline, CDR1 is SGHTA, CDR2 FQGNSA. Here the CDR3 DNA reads TGTGCCAGCAGCGTAACGACAGGGGGCGGGGAGACCCAGTACTTC. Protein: CASSVTTGGGETQYF.

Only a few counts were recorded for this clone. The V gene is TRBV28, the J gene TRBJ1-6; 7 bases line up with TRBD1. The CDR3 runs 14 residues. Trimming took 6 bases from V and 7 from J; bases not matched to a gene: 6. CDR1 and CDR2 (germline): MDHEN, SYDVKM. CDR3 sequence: CASRIGGSNSPLHF. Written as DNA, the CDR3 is TGTGCCAGCAGGATAGGGGGCTCAAATTCACCCCTCCACTTT.

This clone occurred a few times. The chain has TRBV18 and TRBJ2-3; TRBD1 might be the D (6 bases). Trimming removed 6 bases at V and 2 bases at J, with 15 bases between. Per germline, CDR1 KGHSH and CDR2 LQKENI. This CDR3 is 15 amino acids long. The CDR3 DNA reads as TGTGCCAGCTCGCCCAACAGGGAAAACACAGATACGCAGTATTTT. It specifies CASSPNRENTDTQYF.

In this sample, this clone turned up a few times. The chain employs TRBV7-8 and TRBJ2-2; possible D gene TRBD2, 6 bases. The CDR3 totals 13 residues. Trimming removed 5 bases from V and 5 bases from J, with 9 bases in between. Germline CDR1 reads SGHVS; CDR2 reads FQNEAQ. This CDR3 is CASSPGTTGELFF. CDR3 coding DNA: TGTGCCAGCAGCCCAGGGACTACCGGGGAGCTGTTTTTT.

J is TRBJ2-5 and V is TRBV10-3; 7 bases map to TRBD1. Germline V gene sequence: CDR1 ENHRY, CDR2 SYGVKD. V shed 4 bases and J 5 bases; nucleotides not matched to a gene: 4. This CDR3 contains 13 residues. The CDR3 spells CAISGQGRETQYF. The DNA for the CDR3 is TGTGCCATCAGTGGACAGGGACGGGAGACCCAGTACTTC.

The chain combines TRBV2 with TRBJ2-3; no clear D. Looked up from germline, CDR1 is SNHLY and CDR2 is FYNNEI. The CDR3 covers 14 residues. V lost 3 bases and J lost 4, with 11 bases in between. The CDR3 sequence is CASSDPRAPDTQYF. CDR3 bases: TGTGCCAGCAGTGACCCGCGTGCCCCAGATACGCAGTATTTT. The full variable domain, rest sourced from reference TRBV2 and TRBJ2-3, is EPEVTQTPSHQVTQMGQEVILRCVPISNHLYFYWYRQILGQKVEFLVSFYNNEISEKSEIFDDQFSVERPDGSNFTLKIRSTKLEDSAMYFCASSDPRAPDTQYFGPGTRLTVL.

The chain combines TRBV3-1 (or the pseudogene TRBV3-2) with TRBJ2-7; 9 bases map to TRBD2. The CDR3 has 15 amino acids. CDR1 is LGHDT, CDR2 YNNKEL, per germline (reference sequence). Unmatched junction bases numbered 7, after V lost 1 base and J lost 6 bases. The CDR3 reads CASSQAGLAPSEQYF. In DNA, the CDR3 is TGTGCCAGCAGCCAAGCCGGACTAGCGCCTAGCGAGCAGTACTTC.

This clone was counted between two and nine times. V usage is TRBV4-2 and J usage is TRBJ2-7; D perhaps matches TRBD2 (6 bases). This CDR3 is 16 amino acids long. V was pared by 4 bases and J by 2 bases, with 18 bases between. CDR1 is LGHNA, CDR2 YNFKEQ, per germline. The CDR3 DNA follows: TGTGCCAGCAGCCGGTACACGGGACTCTCCCCCTACGAGCAGTACTTC. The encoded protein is CASSRYTGLSPYEQYF.